These 16 T cell receptor beta chains were sequenced from one sample in a study of identical twins. Using its own MiXCR run on the 5' RACE reads, TCRdb lists one record per CDR3 protein. The sample has just under 550,000 distinct CDR3 sequences; 12% to 15% are singletons. The same data also went into a second study, on yellow fever vaccine responses in identical twins.

Sequencing was carried out using CD4+ T cells sorted from blood. These TCRs come from a woman aged 18-29 years in good health.

The chain couples TRBV7-9 to TRBJ2-1; D possibly corresponds to TRBD2 (6 bases). Trimming stripped 1 base from V and 0 bases from J, with 10 bases between. CDR1 SEHNR and CDR2 FQNEAQ come from the germline V gene (reference sequence). There are 16 residues in the CDR3. The CDR3 loop reads CASSLGSGDSYNEQFF. The CDR3 nucleotides read TGTGCCAGCAGCTTAGGTTCGGGGGACTCCTACAATGAGCAGTTCTTC.

This clonotype was counted many times. V is TRBV10-3 and J is TRBJ1-4; D gene unclear. The CDR3 loop spans 14 amino acids. Germline V gene lookup returns CDR1 ENHRY and CDR2 SYGVKD. The V end lost 2 bases, the J end lost 7 bases, and 11 bases lay between the germline ends. The CDR3 DNA reads as TGTGCCATCAGTGAGGGCAGTCAAGTTGAAAAACTGTTTTTT. Translated: CAISEGSQVEKLFF.

This clonotype was detected only a few times. The V gene is TRBV20-1, the J gene TRBJ2-7, with D possibly called TRBD1 or TRBD2 (6 bases each). The germline gives CDR1 DFQATT, CDR2 SNEGSKA (reference sequence). V dropped 4 bases and J dropped 7 bases, with 17 bases sitting between them. There are 13 residues in the CDR3. The CDR3, as DNA: TGCAGTGCTATAATACCAGGGGACTGGGAGCAGTACTTC. Translation: CSAIIPGDWEQYF.

A few counts support this clonotype. The chain recombines TRBV28 with TRBJ2-3; no reliable D call. The V end lost 4 bases, the J end lost 4 bases, and 15 bases lay between the germline ends. There are 15 residues in the CDR3. The germline V gene has CDR1 MDHEN and CDR2 SYDVKM. DNA of the CDR3: TGTGCCAGCAGTTCCCATAACCGGGCCCCAGATACGCAGTATTTT. It translates to CASSSHNRAPDTQYF.

This clonotype was seen many times. The J gene is TRBJ2-5, the V gene TRBV12-3 or TRBV12-4; no reliable D call. The CDR3 runs to 13 residues. V shed 2 bases and J shed 5 bases, with 9 bases lying between them. In DNA, the CDR3 is TGTGCCAGCAGTTTAAGCACCTCTGAGACCCAGTACTTC. Protein: CASSLSTSETQYF.

The chain recombines TRBV29-1 with TRBJ1-1; D is possibly TRBD1 (5 bases). Trimming shortened V by 4 bases and J by 2 bases, and 11 bases separated the two germline ends. The CDR3 totals 13 residues. CDR1 is SQVTM and CDR2 is ANQGSEA in the germline V gene. The chain's CDR3 is CSVGSRTNTEAFF. The CDR3 coding sequence is TGCAGCGTTGGTTCTCGGACAAACACTGAAGCTTTCTTT.

The chain carries TRBV3-1 and TRBJ2-7, with D perhaps TRBD1 or TRBD2 (5 bases each). Germline-derived CDR1 and CDR2 are LGHDT and YNNKEL (reference sequence). V lost 5 bases and J 0 bases, leaving 17 bases between the germline ends. This CDR3 spans 16 amino acids. CDR3 nucleotides: TGTGCCAGCAGCAAAACGCCAGGGACGGTCTCCTACGAGCAGTACTTC. Protein sequence: CASSKTPGTVSYEQYF.

The CDR3 is CASSLWTRTGGVYGYTF. Here the CDR3 DNA reads TGTGCCAGCAGTTTATGGACTCGGACAGGGGGCGTCTATGGCTACACCTTC. J is TRBJ1-2 and V is TRBV28; 11 bases map to TRBD1. The J segment lost 4 bases and the V segment lost 0 bases, leaving 7 bases of the junction unmatched. Germline-derived CDR1 and CDR2 are MDHEN and SYDVKM. CDR3 length equals 17 residues.

This clonotype has just a few counts. The genes are TRBV12-3 or TRBV12-4 and TRBJ2-7, with 9 bases that match TRBD1. V was pared by 6 bases and J by 1 base, with 4 bases of the junction left unmatched. The CDR3 length is 14 residues. As DNA, the CDR3 is TGTGCCAGCAGCACAGGGGGCCTATCCTACGAGCAGTACTTC. It encodes CASSTGGLSYEQYF.

The sample holds many counts of this clonotype. CDR3 loop: CASSLAPGQPNSPLHF. The CDR3 DNA reads as TGTGCCAGCAGTTTAGCGCCCGGACAGCCGAATTCACCCCTCCACTTT. The chain uses TRBV12-3 or TRBV12-4 and TRBJ1-6; weak D call: TRBD1 (6 bases). This CDR3 is built from 16 residues. With 0 bases removed from V and 7 bases from J, the gap between germline ends came to 13 bases.

The chain is built from TRBV3-1 and TRBJ2-2; possibly TRBD1 for D (5 bases). V was pared by 3 bases and J by 6 bases, with 14 bases between. The CDR3 totals 15 residues. Per germline, CDR1 LGHDT and CDR2 YNNKEL (reference sequence). The CDR3 protein is CASSHTGIGAGELFF. In nucleotides, the CDR3 is TGTGCCAGCAGCCATACAGGAATTGGGGCCGGGGAGCTGTTTTTT.

This clonotype was detected many times. An end of the junction does not agree with germline; a read error may underlie this. CDR3 protein: CSVEDNSHNEQFF. CDR3 nucleotide sequence: TGCAGCGTTGAAGATAACTCCCACAATGAGCAGTTCTTC. The V and J genes are TRBV29-1 and TRBJ2-1, with no clear D. CDR1 and CDR2 (germline): SQVTM, ANQGSEA. CDR3 length: 13 residues.

Only a few counts were recorded for this clonotype. V is TRBV11-2 and J is TRBJ1-5, with D unresolved. The V end lost 2 bases, the J end lost 0 bases, and 5 bases lay between the germline ends. Germline V CDR1 and CDR2: SGHAT, FQNNGV. There are 14 residues in the CDR3. This chain's CDR3 is CASSLSDSNQPQHF. Written as DNA, the CDR3 is TGTGCCAGCAGCTTATCAGATAGCAATCAGCCCCAGCATTTT. The whole variable domain, remainder taken from reference TRBV11-2 and TRBJ1-5, is EAGVAQSPRYKIIEKRQSVAFWCNPISGHATLYWYQQILGQGPKLLIQFQNNGVVDDSQLPKDRFSAERLKGVDSTLKIQPAKLEDSAVYLCASSLSDSNQPQHFGDGTRLSIL.

V is TRBV20-1 and J is TRBJ1-5; D perhaps matches TRBD1 (5 bases). Germline V CDR1 and CDR2: DFQATT, SNEGSKA (reference sequence). V lost 1 base to trimming and J lost 5 bases, with 6 bases between them. The CDR3 runs 12 residues. CDR3 nucleotides: TGCAGTGCTAGAGGCAGGGATCAGCCCCAGCATTTT. Amino acids: CSARGRDQPQHF.

This clonotype was counted ten times or more. The chain uses TRBV29-1 and TRBJ2-1, with 16 nucleotides matching TRBD2. The germline gives CDR1 SQVTM, CDR2 ANQGSEA. This CDR3 has 18 residues. The V segment lost 4 bases and the J segment 1 base; nucleotides outside the gene matches: 7. The CDR3 sequence: CSVVGTSGRAESYNEQFF. In DNA form, the CDR3 reads TGCAGCGTTGTAGGGACTAGCGGGAGGGCCGAATCCTACAATGAGCAGTTCTTC.

V gene TRBV6-1 combines with J gene TRBJ2-1, with D maybe TRBD2 (6 bases). The CDR3 is 15 residues long. Germline CDR1 MNHNS, CDR2 SASEGT. V lost 5 bases to trimming and J lost 8 bases, with 19 bases between them. In DNA form, the CDR3 reads TGTGCCAGCAGTACAGGCGGGGCTCGCCACTATGAGCAGTTCTTC. Amino acids: CASSTGGARHYEQFF.